Listed below are T cell receptor beta chains from one sample, sequenced in a study of T-cell reconstitution after alpha-beta-depleted transplantation in children. TCRdb re-called the PCR reads with MiXCR, one entry per CDR3 protein. The table includes about 510,000 distinct CDR3 sequences, about 10% detected once. The sample was PBMCs, mostly from graft donor cells, taken 180 days after TCRalphabeta/CD19-depleted stem cell transplant. The receptors here all came from a female patient between 2 and 15 years old who had a stem cell transplant for aplastic anemia, so the T cells may come from the graft donor. Each CDR3 is given with its conserved first and last residue. The order of the fields is clone size, D gene, V gene, J gene, CDR3 DNA, CDR3 protein. D genes are given only for firm matches. Clone size is shown for a subset of rows, as once, few, many or a class of expanded clone.

few	TRBD2	TRBV19	TRBJ2-5	TGTGCCAGTAGTGTCCGGGGGGAAGAGACCCAGTACTTC	CASSVRGEETQYF
few	TRBD2	TRBV2	TRBJ2-7	TGTGCCGGAAAGCGGGAGGGCTCTCCCCTGGTCGAGCAGTACTTC	CAGKREGSPLVEQYF
few	.	TRBV18	TRBJ2-2	TGTGCCAGCTCCGAGGGGCGGAGACGGCTGTTTTTT	CASSEGRRRLFF
many	TRBD1	TRBV28	TRBJ2-3	TGTGCCAGCAGTTTCCGGCAGGGGGCAAAAGATACGCAGTATTTT	CASSFRQGAKDTQYF
.	.	TRBV28	TRBJ2-7	TGTGCCAGCAGTTGGTACAGGGAGGTCCACGAGCAGTACTTC	CASSWYREVHEQYF
many	TRBD2	TRBV28	TRBJ2-3	TGTGCCAGCAGTTCCCGACTAGCGGGATCGGTGTGGGAAACAGATACGCAGTATTTT	CASSSRLAGSVWETDTQYF
.	.	TRBV7-2	TRBJ2-5	TGTGCCAGCAGCCGGACCCGGACAGAAGAGACCCAGTACTTC	CASSRTRTEETQYF
many	.	TRBV7-2	TRBJ2-3	TGTGCCAGCAGCTTAGTTCTAGGGTTTAGAGATACGCAGTATTTT	CASSLVLGFRDTQYF
.	.	TRBV7-2	TRBJ2-6	TGTGCCAGCAGCAAACGGGACACCAGCTCTGGGGCCAACGTCCTGACTTTC	CASSKRDTSSGANVLTF
few	.	TRBV27	TRBJ2-2	TGTGCCAGCGAAGGGACCGGGGAGCTGTTTTTT	CASEGTGELFF
.	.	TRBV28	TRBJ1-1	TGTGCCGTGAGGAACACTGAAGCTTTCTTT	CAVRNTEAFF
.	.	TRBV20-1	TRBJ1-5	TGCAGTGCTAGAGCTGGGACAAGCAATCAGCCCCAGCATTTT	CSARAGTSNQPQHF
.	.	TRBV30	TRBJ1-1	TGTGCCTGGAGTGGCGACAGTAACACTGAAGCTTTCTTT	CAWSGDSNTEAFF
.	TRBD2	TRBV24-1	TRBJ2-3	TGTGCCACCAGTGATTTGCCTTCCGGCGGGGGTTCAGATACGCAGTATTTT	CATSDLPSGGGSDTQYF
few	.	TRBV29-1	TRBJ2-7	TGCAGCGCTAGGACGCCAACCACACTCGAGCAGTACTTC	CSARTPTTLEQYF
few	.	TRBV10-3	TRBJ1-3	TGTGCCACCTCATCCTCGAGCTCTGGAAACACCATATATTTT	CATSSSSSGNTIYF
many	.	TRBV29-1	TRBJ2-3	TGCAGCGTTGAAAAGCAGGGGCTGAGGGATACGCAGTATTTT	CSVEKQGLRDTQYF
.	.	TRBV18	TRBJ2-3	TGTGCCAGCTCTCCAAACTTCGGTAGCACAGATACGCAGTATTTT	CASSPNFGSTDTQYF
.	TRBD1	TRBV18	TRBJ1-1	TGTGCCAGCTCCCAACGTGGACAGGGTGGCACTGAAGCTTTCTTT	CASSQRGQGGTEAFF
many	TRBD2	TRBV29-1	TRBJ2-7	TGCAGCGGGGCCGGGACTAGCGGGACTAGTGCTTACGAGCAGTACTTC	CSGAGTSGTSAYEQYF
many	.	TRBV11-2	TRBJ2-1	TGTGCCAGCAGCTTTCGCCACTACAATGAGCAGTTCTTC	CASSFRHYNEQFF
.	.	TRBV6-2/TRBV6-3	TRBJ1-5	TGTGCCAGCAGTTACTGGAGTAATAGCAATCAGCCCCAGCATTTT	CASSYWSNSNQPQHF
few	.	TRBV4-2	TRBJ2-7	TGTGCCAGCAGCCAAGGAACCGGGACACCGAGGTACGAGCAGTACTTC	CASSQGTGTPRYEQYF
.	.	TRBV6-2/TRBV6-3	TRBJ2-1	TGTGCCAGCAGGCAAACAGGGATTCGGTACTACAATGAGCAGTTCTTC	CASRQTGIRYYNEQFF
many	TRBD2	TRBV5-6	TRBJ2-1	TGTGCCAGCAGCTTTCTACCAGCGGGGGGTGAGCAGTTCTTC	CASSFLPAGGEQFF
few	.	TRBV7-2	TRBJ1-3	TGTGCCGTGAAGGGAACAGGAAACACCATATATTTT	CAVKGTGNTIYF
many	.	TRBV7-2	TRBJ2-3	TGTGCCAGCAGCTTAGCGCTGGGGTCCGGGCCGGATACGCAGTATTTT	CASSLALGSGPDTQYF
few	TRBD1	TRBV6-7	TRBJ2-7	TGTGCCAGCAGTCCGGGACAGGGATGCGAGCAGTACTTC	CASSPGQGCEQYF
few	TRBD1	TRBV5-1	TRBJ1-2	TGCGCCAGCAGCGCGACAGGGGTGCTAAACTATGGCTACACCTTC	CASSATGVLNYGYTF
few	.	TRBV20-1	TRBJ1-1	TGCAGTGCTAGGATCGACAAGGACACTGAAGCTTTCTTT	CSARIDKDTEAFF
few	.	TRBV20-1	TRBJ1-5	TGCAGTGCTAGAGATCCGACAGGAGGTCAGCCCCAGCATTTT	CSARDPTGGQPQHF
few	TRBD2	TRBV28	TRBJ2-1	TGTGCCAGCAGTTTGCTAGCGGGAGTCCATGAGCAGTTCTTC	CASSLLAGVHEQFF
many	.	TRBV29-1	TRBJ2-7	TGCAGCGTGCATCTAGCGTATGCCACCTACGAGCAGTACTTC	CSVHLAYATYEQYF
few	TRBD1	TRBV10-3	TRBJ2-3	TGTGCCATCAGAGCCAGACAGGGGGCGAGCACAGATACGCAGTATTTT	CAIRARQGASTDTQYF
few	.	TRBV6-6	TRBJ2-7	TGTGCCAGCAGTTTTTGGGGATACGAGCAGTACTTC	CASSFWGYEQYF
.	.	TRBV13	TRBJ1-1	TGTGCCAGCAGCTTCGGGGGGGTGGTGAGGAACACTGAAGCTTTCTTT	CASSFGGVVRNTEAFF
.	.	TRBV5-1	TRBJ2-7	TGCGCCAGCAGCCCCCGTATAAACGAGCAGTACTTC	CASSPRINEQYF
few	.	TRBV6-5	TRBJ2-1	TGTGCCAGCAGTTACTACGGAGGCCGAGCCTACAATGAGCAGTTCTTC	CASSYYGGRAYNEQFF
few	TRBD2	TRBV5-1	TRBJ2-1	TGCGCCAGCAGCCCGGGGGGGTCGTTAAGCTCCTACAATGAGCAGTTCTTC	CASSPGGSLSSYNEQFF
.	.	TRBV28	TRBJ2-5	TGTGCCAGCAGTTTAAAATCGCACGAAGAGACCCAGTACTTC	CASSLKSHEETQYF
.	.	TRBV20-1	TRBJ2-7	TGCAGTGCCCCACAGGTGATTTCCTACGAGCAGTACTTC	CSAPQVISYEQYF
few	.	TRBV19	TRBJ2-2	TGTGCCAGTGGGGGCGGAATAACAGGGAACACCGGGGAGCTGTTTTTT	CASGGGITGNTGELFF